This record covers a single T cell receptor beta chain. Using immunoSEQ multiplex PCR, the repertoire was profiled, and TCRdb retains in-frame clones only, with some absent. The sample contains about 220,000 clones, roughly 82% of which appear only once. This entry belongs to a study of blood T cell repertoires in COVID-19. Trimming left V 4 bases short and J 7 bases short, with 8 bases between. Germline CDR1 reads SNHLY; CDR2 reads FYNNEI. The CDR3 consists of 13 residues. This chain joins TRBV2 and TRBJ1-6, with D hard to call. This TCR came from a man in his fifties or sixties with active or convalescent COVID-19. Material for sequencing was peripheral blood. The CDR3 loop reads CASSVDKNSPLHF. As DNA, the CDR3 is TGTGCCAGCAGTGTAGACAAAAATTCACCCCTCCACTTT.